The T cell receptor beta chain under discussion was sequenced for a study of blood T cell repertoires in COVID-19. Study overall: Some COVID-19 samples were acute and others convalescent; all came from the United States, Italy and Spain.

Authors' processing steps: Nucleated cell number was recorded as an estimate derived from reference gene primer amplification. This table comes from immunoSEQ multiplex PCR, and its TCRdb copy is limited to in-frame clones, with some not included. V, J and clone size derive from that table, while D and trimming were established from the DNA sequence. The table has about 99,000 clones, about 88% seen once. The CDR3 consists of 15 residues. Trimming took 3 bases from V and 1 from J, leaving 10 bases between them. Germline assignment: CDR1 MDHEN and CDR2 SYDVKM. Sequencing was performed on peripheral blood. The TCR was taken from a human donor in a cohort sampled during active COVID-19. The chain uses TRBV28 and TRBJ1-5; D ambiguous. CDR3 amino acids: CASSFSTGSNQPQHF. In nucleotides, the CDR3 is TGTGCCAGCAGTTTTTCGACGGGAAGCAATCAGCCCCAGCATTTT.